The subject of this entry is one T cell receptor beta chain. CDR3 size: 13 residues. Trimming removed 7 bases from V and 10 bases from J; junction bases left unmatched: 8. The germline V gene encodes CDR1 SGHVS and CDR2 FNYEAQ. The data were obtained in a study of blood T cell repertoires in COVID-19. Clones were sequenced by immunoSEQ multiplex PCR, and TCRdb holds only the in-frame ones, with some missing. The repertoire holds about 38,000 clones, with 70% to 90% as singletons. The TCR was taken from a man between 65 and 85 years old with active COVID-19. Sequenced sample: peripheral blood. The chain couples TRBV7-6 to TRBJ2-5, with 11 bases that match TRBD1. The CDR3 loop is CASNKRGTGGQYF. CDR3 nucleotides: TGTGCCAGCAATAAAAGGGGGACAGGGGGCCAGTACTTC.